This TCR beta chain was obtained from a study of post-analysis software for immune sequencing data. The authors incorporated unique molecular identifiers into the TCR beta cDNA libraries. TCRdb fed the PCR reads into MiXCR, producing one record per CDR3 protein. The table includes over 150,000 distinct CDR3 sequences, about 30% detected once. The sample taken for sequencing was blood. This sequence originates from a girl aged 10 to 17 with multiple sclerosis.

The CDR3 sequence: CASSLTSSGLNEQYF. DNA of the CDR3: TGCGCCAGCAGCTTAACGTCTAGCGGGCTAAATGAGCAGTACTTC. The rearrangement uses TRBV5-1 and TRBJ2-5; 8 bases align to TRBD2. Germline V gives CDR1 SGHRS, CDR2 YFSETQ. The CDR3 covers 15 residues. After removal of 2 bases from V and 11 bases from J, the junction contained 14 bases not matched to a gene.